The 2 T cell receptor beta chains below all came from one sample that was sequenced in a study of T cell responses to AZD1222 COVID-19 vaccine. The repertoire was sequenced with immunoSEQ multiplex PCR; TCRdb's copy has only in-frame clones and lacks some. The sample lists approximately 130,000 clones; over 90% were seen once. Sample: peripheral blood, taken on day 0 of AZD1222 vaccination. The receptors originated from an adult in good health.

V gene TRBV18 combines with J gene TRBJ1-1, with 7 bases identical to TRBD1. Trimming at V came to 3 bases and at J to 5 bases, leaving 3 bases not matched to a gene. CDR1 is KGHSH, CDR2 LQKENI, per germline. The CDR3 length is 13 residues. Here the CDR3 reads CASSPQGETEAFF. CDR3 bases: TGTGCCAGCTCACCCCAGGGGGAAACTGAAGCTTTCTTT.

V usage is TRBV28 and J usage is TRBJ1-1; 10 bases agree with TRBD1. V was clipped by 10 bases and J by 3 bases; unmatched bases: 2. The germline V gene has CDR1 MDHEN and CDR2 SYDVKM. There are 12 residues in the CDR3. CDR3 bases: TGTGCCATAGGACAGGGGGACACTGAAGCTTTCTTT. Protein product: CAIGQGDTEAFF. Using reference TRBV28 and TRBJ1-1 for the parts outside the CDR3, the full variable domain is DVKVTQSSRYLVKRTGEKVFLECVQDMDHENMFWYRQDPGLGLRLIYFSYDVKMKEKGDIPEGYSVSREKKERFSLILESASTNQTSMYLCAIGQGDTEAFFGQGTRLTVV.